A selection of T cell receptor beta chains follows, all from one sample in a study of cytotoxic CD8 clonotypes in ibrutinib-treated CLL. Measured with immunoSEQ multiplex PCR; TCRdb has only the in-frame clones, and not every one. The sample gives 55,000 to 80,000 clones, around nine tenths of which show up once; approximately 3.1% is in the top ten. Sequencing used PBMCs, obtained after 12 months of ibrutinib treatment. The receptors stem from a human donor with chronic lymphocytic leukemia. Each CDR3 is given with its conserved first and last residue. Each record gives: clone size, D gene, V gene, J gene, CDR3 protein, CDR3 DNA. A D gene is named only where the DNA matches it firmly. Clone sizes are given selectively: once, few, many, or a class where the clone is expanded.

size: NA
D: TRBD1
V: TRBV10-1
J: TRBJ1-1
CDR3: CASSELVGQGARAFF
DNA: TGCGCCAGCAGTGAGTTAGTAGGACAGGGGGCAAGAGCTTTCTTT

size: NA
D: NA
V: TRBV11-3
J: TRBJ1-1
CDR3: CASSLGPSRRDNTEAFF
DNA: TGTGCCAGCAGCTTGGGCCCCTCCAGGAGGGATAACACTGAAGCTTTCTTT

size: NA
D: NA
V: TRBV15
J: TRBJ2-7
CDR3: CATRPGPYEQYF
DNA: TGTGCCACGCGACCGGGGCCTTACGAGCAGTACTTC

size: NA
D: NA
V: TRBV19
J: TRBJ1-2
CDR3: CASSIPPRAYGYTF
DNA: TGTGCCAGTAGTATTCCCCCCAGGGCCTATGGCTACACCTTC

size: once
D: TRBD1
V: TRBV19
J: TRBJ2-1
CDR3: CASSVDRDYNEQFF
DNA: TGTGCCAGTAGTGTGGACAGGGACTACAATGAGCAGTTCTTC

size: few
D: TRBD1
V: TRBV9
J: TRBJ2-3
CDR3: CASSVDTGGTDTQYF
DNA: TGTGCCAGCAGCGTAGACACAGGGGGCACAGATACGCAGTATTTT

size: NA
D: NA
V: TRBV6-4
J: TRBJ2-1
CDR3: CASSPTTGRSYNEQFF
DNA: TGTGCCAGCAGTCCCACGACAGGTCGCTCCTACAATGAGCAGTTCTTC

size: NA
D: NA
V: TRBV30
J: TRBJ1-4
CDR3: CAWSVQAGLFF
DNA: TGTGCCTGGAGTGTACAAGCCGGACTGTTTTTT

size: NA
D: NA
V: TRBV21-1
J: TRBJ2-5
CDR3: CASSKAPTGRSQETQYF
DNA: TGTGCCAGCAGCAAAGCGCCGACAGGGCGATCCCAAGAGACCCAGTACTTC

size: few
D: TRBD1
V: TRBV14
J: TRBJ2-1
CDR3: CASSQFDRGWHEQFF
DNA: TGTGCCAGCAGCCAATTCGACAGGGGTTGGCATGAGCAGTTCTTC

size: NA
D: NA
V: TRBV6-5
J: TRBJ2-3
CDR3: CASSPRDSRKDTQYF
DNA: TGTGCCAGCAGTCCCCGGGACTCAAGGAAGGATACGCAGTATTTT

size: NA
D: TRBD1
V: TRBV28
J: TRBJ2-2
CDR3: CASSGQGANTGELFF
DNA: TGTGCCAGCAGCGGACAGGGGGCGAACACCGGGGAGCTGTTTTTT

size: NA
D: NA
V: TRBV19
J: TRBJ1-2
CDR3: CASSPWATNYGYTF
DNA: TGTGCCAGTAGTCCGTGGGCCACGAACTATGGCTACACCTTC

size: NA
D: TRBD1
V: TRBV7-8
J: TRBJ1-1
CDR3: CASSLERSGQGATEAFF
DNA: TGTGCCAGCAGCTTAGAAAGGTCCGGACAGGGCGCCACTGAAGCTTTCTTT

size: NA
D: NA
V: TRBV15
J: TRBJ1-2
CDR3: CATSRAGGYTF
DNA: TGTGCCACCAGCAGAGCGGGTGGCTACACCTTC

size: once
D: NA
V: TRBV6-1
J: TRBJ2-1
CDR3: CASRPQSSYNEQFF
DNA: TGTGCCAGCAGACCCCAGAGCTCCTACAATGAGCAGTTCTTC

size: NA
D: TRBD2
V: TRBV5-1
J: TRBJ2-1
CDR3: CASSTGTSFFDEQFF
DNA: TGCGCCAGCAGCACAGGGACTAGTTTTTTTGATGAGCAGTTCTTC

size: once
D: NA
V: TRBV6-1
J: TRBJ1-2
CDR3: CASSDIASAYGYTF
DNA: TGTGCCAGCAGTGATATTGCATCCGCCTATGGCTACACCTTC

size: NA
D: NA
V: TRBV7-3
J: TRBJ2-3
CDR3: CASSSTRADTDTQYF
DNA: TGTGCCAGCAGCTCCACTAGGGCTGACACAGATACGCAGTATTTT

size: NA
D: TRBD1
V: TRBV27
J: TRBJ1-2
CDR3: CASSFGTGVYGYTF
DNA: TGTGCCAGCAGTTTCGGGACAGGGGTGTATGGCTACACCTTC

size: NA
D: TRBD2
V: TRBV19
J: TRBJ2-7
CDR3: CASSIYPSGSVQYF
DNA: TGTGCCAGTAGTATTTATCCTAGCGGGAGCGTGCAGTACTTC

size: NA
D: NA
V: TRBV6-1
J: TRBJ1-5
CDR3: CASIDQGLENQPQHF
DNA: TGTGCCAGCATTGACCAGGGGTTGGAAAATCAGCCCCAGCATTTT

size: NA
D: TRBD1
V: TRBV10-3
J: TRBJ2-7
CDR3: CAIRGSTGGKGPYEQYF
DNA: TGTGCCATCAGGGGATCGACAGGGGGTAAGGGTCCCTACGAGCAGTACTTC

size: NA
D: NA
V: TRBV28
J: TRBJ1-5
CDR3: CASSLPLQWVGQPQHF
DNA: TGTGCCAGCAGCCTACCTTTACAGTGGGTTGGTCAGCCCCAGCATTTT

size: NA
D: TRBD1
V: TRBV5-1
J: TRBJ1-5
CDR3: CASSLEGASNQPQHF
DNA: TGCGCCAGCAGCCTAGAGGGGGCGAGCAATCAGCCCCAGCATTTT

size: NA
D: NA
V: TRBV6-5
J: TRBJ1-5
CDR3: CASTRGADQPQHF
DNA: TGTGCCAGCACCCGAGGGGCGGATCAGCCCCAGCATTTT

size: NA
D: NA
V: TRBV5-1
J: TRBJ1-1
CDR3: CASSPGGTMNTEAFF
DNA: TGCGCCAGCAGCCCGGGCGGGACCATGAACACTGAAGCTTTCTTT

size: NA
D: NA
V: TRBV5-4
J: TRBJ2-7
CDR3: CASSPGQPYEQYF
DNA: TGTGCCAGCAGTCCCGGACAGCCCTACGAGCAGTACTTC

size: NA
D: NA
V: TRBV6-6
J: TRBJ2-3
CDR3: CASSYLSGDDTQYF
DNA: TGTGCCAGCAGTTACTTATCGGGCGACGATACGCAGTATTTT

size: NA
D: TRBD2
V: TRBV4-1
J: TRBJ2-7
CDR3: CASSQDREVYEQYF
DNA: TGCGCCAGCAGCCAAGATCGGGAGGTCTACGAGCAGTACTTC

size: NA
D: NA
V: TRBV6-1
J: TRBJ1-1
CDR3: CASSLRLNTEAFF
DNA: TGTGCCAGCAGCCTCAGGTTGAACACTGAAGCTTTCTTT

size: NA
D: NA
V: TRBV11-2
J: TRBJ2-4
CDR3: CASSLQRLAKNIQYF
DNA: TGTGCCAGCAGCCTCCAGAGACTAGCCAAAAACATTCAGTACTTC

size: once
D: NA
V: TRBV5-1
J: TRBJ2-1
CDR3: CASSFLQDYNEQFF
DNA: TGCGCCAGCAGCTTTTTACAGGATTACAATGAGCAGTTCTTC

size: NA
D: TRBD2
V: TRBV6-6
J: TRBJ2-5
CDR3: CASSPASGVGETQYF
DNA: TGTGCCAGCAGTCCGGCTAGCGGGGTGGGAGAGACCCAGTACTTC

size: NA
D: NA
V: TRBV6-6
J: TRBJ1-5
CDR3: CASSRGTGKGQPQHF
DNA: TGTGCCAGCAGCCGCGGAACAGGGAAGGGTCAGCCCCAGCATTTT